A single sample gave rise to the 28 T cell receptor beta chains below, sequenced in a study of blood T cell repertoires in COVID-19. Clones were read by immunoSEQ multiplex PCR, and TCRdb kept only the in-frame ones, dropping some. The sample contains about 120,000 clones, approximately 71% of which appear only once. The sequenced sample consisted of peripheral blood. These TCRs come from a human donor in a cohort sampled during active COVID-19.

This chain links TRBV4-1 with TRBJ2-3; 8 bases are shared with TRBD2. Germline trimming cut 0 bases from V and 1 base from J; bases unmatched to any gene: 9. This CDR3 spans 18 amino acids. Germline values: CDR1 MGHRA, CDR2 YSYEKL. CDR3 in amino acids: CASSQDLGAGDRTDTQYF. The CDR3 DNA reads as TGCGCCAGCAGCCAAGATCTGGGAGCGGGAGATCGCACAGATACGCAGTATTTT.

The chain couples TRBV12-3 or TRBV12-4 to TRBJ2-7; D is possibly TRBD1 (5 bases). The CDR3 contains 13 residues. The V end was cut by 6 bases, the J end by 1 base, with 10 bases between. The CDR3 here is CASSLGQSYEQYF. As DNA, the CDR3 is TGTGCCAGCAGCCTGGGGCAATCCTACGAGCAGTACTTC.

DNA for the CDR3: TGTGCCAGTAGTATAGCGAGGACTAGCGGGAGTTTTACAGATACGCAGTATTTT. Encoded protein: CASSIARTSGSFTDTQYF. This rearrangement joins TRBV19 to TRBJ2-3; 13 nucleotides align to TRBD2. V shed 1 base, J shed 3 bases, and the junction held 7 bases outside the gene matches. CDR3 length: 18 amino acids. Germline CDR1 reads LNHDA; CDR2 reads SQIVND (reference sequence).

The rearrangement joins TRBV4-1 to TRBJ2-7; 10 nucleotides line up with TRBD1. Germline-derived CDR1 and CDR2 are MGHRA and YSYEKL. Losses at the gene ends were 4 bases for V and 4 bases for J; bases not matched to a gene: 7. This CDR3 comprises 15 residues. CDR3 in amino acids: CASSPGTGETYEQYF. In DNA, the CDR3 is TGCGCCAGCAGCCCCGGGACAGGGGAAACGTACGAGCAGTACTTC.

This sequence joins TRBV7-6 and TRBJ2-7, with TRBD1 as a possible D gene (6 bases). V was shortened by 5 bases and J by 1 base, with 15 bases between the two germline ends. Per the germline V gene, CDR1 is SGHVS and CDR2 is FNYEAQ. The CDR3 has 15 amino acids. For the CDR3, the DNA is TGTGCCAGCAGCCCCAGACAGGTCAGTTCCTACGAGCAGTACTTC. Amino acid sequence: CASSPRQVSSYEQYF.

The chain is built from TRBV7-8 and TRBJ2-1; 8 bases agree with TRBD2. J gave up 9 bases and V 1 base, and 11 bases lay outside the gene matches. The CDR3 loop spans 16 amino acids. Germline CDR1 and CDR2: SGHVS and FQNEAQ. CDR3 sequence: CASSLEGREVLGEQFF. The CDR3 DNA sequence: TGTGCCAGCAGCTTAGAGGGGCGGGAGGTTCTTGGTGAGCAGTTCTTC.

The chain has TRBV19 and TRBJ2-7; TRBD1 aligns across 8 bases. This CDR3 has 14 amino acids. Per the germline V gene, CDR1 is LNHDA and CDR2 is SQIVND (reference sequence). Trimming cost V 9 bases and J 3 bases; bases outside gene matches: 10. CDR3 nucleotides: TGTGCCAGCAGTCCCGGGACAGGACTCTACGAGCAGTACTTC. Residues: CASSPGTGLYEQYF.

The chain uses TRBV10-2 and TRBJ2-5; 10 bases fit TRBD2. The germline V gene encodes CDR1 WSHSY and CDR2 SAAADI. The trim removed 3 bases at V and 5 bases at J, leaving 3 bases unmatched. The CDR3 sequence is 14 residues long. Here the CDR3 reads CASSDLAGAETQYF. In nucleotides, the CDR3 is TGCGCCAGCAGTGATCTAGCGGGAGCGGAGACCCAGTACTTC.

Remarks on this clone: This sample includes further DNA sequences coding for the same CDR3. This sequence joins TRBV7-9 and TRBJ2-7, with D unresolved. Germline CDR1 is SEHNR and CDR2 is FQNEAQ (reference sequence). V was cut by 3 bases and J by 3 bases, with 6 bases left in between. The CDR3 spans 12 residues. CDR3 nucleotides: TGTGCCAGCAGCTTGGTTAGCTACGAGCAGTACTTC. It is translated as CASSLVSYEQYF.

This chain links TRBV10-1 with TRBJ2-7; 7 nucleotides agree with TRBD1. The CDR3 covers 13 residues. The V and J ends lost 6 bases and 6 bases, in that order; junction bases with no gene match: 8. From germline, CDR1 is WNHNN and CDR2 SYGVQD (reference sequence). The CDR3 coding sequence is TGCGCCAGCAGCCAAAGGACAGGTTTCGAGCAGTACTTC. Its translation is CASSQRTGFEQYF.

The gene calls are TRBV19 and TRBJ1-2; 9 positions match TRBD1. Per germline, CDR1 LNHDA and CDR2 SQIVND (reference sequence). The CDR3 has 14 residues. V was pared by 10 bases and J by 7 bases, with 13 bases of the junction left unmatched. The CDR3 protein is CATFDRGSASGYTF. CDR3 in DNA: TGTGCCACCTTTGACAGGGGGTCTGCTTCTGGCTACACCTTC.

The chain employs TRBV27 and TRBJ2-7; D possibly corresponds to TRBD1 (6 bases). The CDR3 spans 14 residues. Per the germline V gene, CDR1 is MNHEY and CDR2 is SMNVEV (reference sequence). V lost 2 bases and J 2 bases, leaving 10 bases between the germline ends. The CDR3 bases are TGTGCCAGCAGTTTAACAGGGAGCCCCTACGAGCAGTACTTC. Protein product: CASSLTGSPYEQYF.

J is TRBJ1-2 and V is TRBV2; no reliable D call. This CDR3 is built from 13 residues. Trimming removed 3 bases from V and 4 bases from J, with 9 bases in between. Germline V gene lookup returns CDR1 SNHLY and CDR2 FYNNEI. The CDR3 is CASSEGVGYGYTF. The CDR3 DNA reads as TGTGCCAGCAGTGAGGGCGTCGGCTATGGCTACACCTTC.

The V gene is TRBV9, the J gene TRBJ2-7; no firm D call. The V and J ends lost 0 bases and 5 bases respectively, with 9 bases between them. The CDR3 is 13 amino acids. Germline-derived CDR1 and CDR2 are SGDLS and YYNGEE. The CDR3 sequence: CASSVAEAHEQYF. CDR3 in DNA: TGTGCCAGCAGCGTAGCAGAGGCCCACGAGCAGTACTTC.

The chain joins TRBV6-1 to TRBJ2-1, with 10 nucleotides matching TRBD2. Germline CDR1 MNHNS, CDR2 SASEGT. Trimming took 4 bases from V and 2 from J; bases not matched to a gene: 20. This CDR3 comprises 21 residues. Here the CDR3 DNA reads TGTGCCAGCAGTGCAGCACCCTCTCTTGATCTAGCGGGAGTCCCCTACAATGAGCAGTTCTTC. Translation: CASSAAPSLDLAGVPYNEQFF.

The CDR3 here is CASSATAEAFF. The CDR3 nucleotides are TGTGCCAGTAGTGCCACGGCTGAAGCTTTCTTT. J is TRBJ1-1 and V is TRBV19, with D unresolved. Per the germline V gene, CDR1 is LNHDA and CDR2 is SQIVND (reference sequence). Trimming took 5 bases from V and 6 from J, leaving 7 bases between them. The CDR3 contains 11 residues.

In its sample, this clone was seen once. The chain combines TRBV6-5 with TRBJ2-7; TRBD2 might be the D (7 bases). V was clipped by 2 bases and J by 2 bases, with 10 bases between them. The germline V gene encodes CDR1 MNHEY and CDR2 SVGAGI. The CDR3 extends over 14 amino acids. CDR3 protein: CASSYGGGPYEQYF. CDR3 DNA: TGTGCCAGCAGTTACGGGGGGGGCCCCTACGAGCAGTACTTC.

The chain recombines TRBV7-9 with TRBJ2-7; 10 bases line up with TRBD1. Germline trimming cut 3 bases from V and 6 bases from J; bases unmatched to any gene: 8. The CDR3 has 15 residues. CDR1 and CDR2 (germline): SEHNR, FQNEAQ (reference sequence). CDR3 amino acids: CASSFLDRGQGEQYF. CDR3 bases: TGTGCCAGCAGCTTCCTCGACAGGGGGCAGGGCGAGCAGTACTTC.

The genes are TRBV5-4 and TRBJ2-7, with TRBD2 identical over 11 bases. V was clipped by 4 bases and J by 5 bases; unmatched bases: 8. CDR1 is SGHNT, CDR2 YYREEE, per germline (reference sequence). The CDR3 covers 15 residues. DNA of the CDR3: TGTGCCAGCAGCCAAACTAGCGGGAGTCACCACGAGCAGTACTTC. It is translated as CASSQTSGSHHEQYF.

CDR3 nucleotides: TGTGCCAGCAGCTCACCGGGATTGAGCTACGAGCAGTACTTC. It translates to CASSSPGLSYEQYF. The chain is built from TRBV11-2 and TRBJ2-7; D may be TRBD2 (5 bases). CDR3 length equals 14 residues. Germline assignment: CDR1 SGHAT and CDR2 FQNNGV. The V end lost 4 bases, the J end lost 3 bases, and 13 bases lay between the germline ends.

The CDR3 DNA sequence: TGTGCCAGCAGTGAACAAGGGGCTGGCAATCAGCCCCAGCATTTT. This encodes CASSEQGAGNQPQHF. The rearrangement uses TRBV6-1 and TRBJ1-5; maybe TRBD1 (5 bases). The CDR3 has 15 amino acids. Trimming left V 2 bases short and J 2 bases short, with 10 bases between. The germline gives CDR1 MNHNS, CDR2 SASEGT.

The V call is TRBV4-1, the J call TRBJ1-5; no reliable D call. V gave up 2 bases and J gave up 6 bases, with 11 bases separating them. The CDR3 has 14 residues. In germline, CDR1 is MGHRA, CDR2 YSYEKL. CDR3 region: CASSQTTEGQPQHF. CDR3 nucleotides: TGCGCCAGCAGCCAAACTACGGAGGGTCAGCCCCAGCATTTT.

The genes are TRBV27 and TRBJ2-7, with 9 bases identical to TRBD2. The CDR3 is 15 residues long. CDR1 MNHEY and CDR2 SMNVEV come from the germline V gene (reference sequence). After removal of 4 bases from V and 2 bases from J, the junction contained 6 bases not matched to a gene. The CDR3: CASSSQAGGAYEQYF. The CDR3 coding sequence is TGTGCCAGCAGTTCGCAAGCGGGGGGAGCCTACGAGCAGTACTTC.

The chain joins TRBV6-5 to TRBJ2-7, with D possibly TRBD1 on 5 matching bases. From germline, CDR1 is MNHEY and CDR2 SVGAGI. The CDR3 length is 13 residues. The V and J ends lost 7 bases and 6 bases respectively, with 16 bases between them. Here the CDR3 reads CASIIAGIGEQYF. The CDR3 region has the DNA TGTGCCAGCATAATCGCAGGGATCGGCGAGCAGTACTTC.

The chain carries TRBV19 and TRBJ1-2; maybe TRBD1 (6 bases). CDR1 and CDR2 (germline): LNHDA, SQIVND (reference sequence). Between the trimmed V and J ends, which lost 10 bases and 8 bases, there was a span of 23 bases. CDR3 length: 14 residues. In nucleotides, the CDR3 is TGTGCCACGGGCGCGGGGGACATCGGACCGGGCTACACCTTC. Translated, it gives CATGAGDIGPGYTF.

The chain has TRBV28 and TRBJ1-1; 7 nucleotides agree with TRBD1. Germline CDR1 and CDR2: MDHEN and SYDVKM. The CDR3 has 13 amino acids. V shed 6 bases and J 5 bases; nucleotides not matched to a gene: 6. The CDR3, as DNA: TGTGCCAGCAGCAAGACAGGGAGGACTGAAGCTTTCTTT. This codes for CASSKTGRTEAFF.

The chain joins TRBV11-3 to TRBJ2-6, with 7 positions matching TRBD1. Unmatched junction bases numbered 9, after V lost 4 bases and J lost 12 bases. The CDR3 is made up of 14 amino acids. Looked up from germline, CDR1 is SGHNT and CDR2 is YENEEA. In DNA form, the CDR3 reads TGTGCCAGCAGCTCTCAGGGGACAGAGAGCGTCCTGACTTTC. Translated, it gives CASSSQGTESVLTF.

CDR3 nucleotides: TGCGCCAGCAGCTTGGCCGGGACAACGAACACTGAAGCTTTCTTT. Amino acid sequence: CASSLAGTTNTEAFF. The rearrangement joins TRBV5-1 to TRBJ1-1, with D tentatively TRBD1 (6 bases). The CDR3 runs 15 residues. CDR1 is SGHRS, CDR2 YFSETQ, per germline. V was clipped by 0 bases and J by 1 base, with 10 bases between them.